The present TCR beta chain was sequenced within a study of T cell repertoires in cytomegalovirus infection. Study details: Newly reported HLA-C-restricted and thoroughly characterized HLA-B-restricted CMV epitopes were employed.

Turning to this clonotype: The target antigen is unknown.

Germline assignment: CDR1 SQVTM and CDR2 ANQGSEA. This CDR3 has 12 amino acids. The J segment lost 2 bases and the V segment lost 7 bases, leaving 5 bases of the junction unmatched. General observations from the study: There were carriers of CMV plus the relevant HLA, and cumulative public TCR beta family frequency identified them.

MiXCR, run by TCRdb on the reads, gives a single entry per CDR3 protein. In the table there are some 480,000 distinct CDR3 sequences, roughly a third of which are singletons. The sample consisted of cultured PBMCs, taken from culture after CMV antigen stimulation. This rearrangement joins TRBV29-1 to TRBJ2-7; 7 bases are shared with TRBD1. The clonotype originates from a human donor in good health (CMV status not recorded). Some clones in this sample may be carry-over from other donors' samples. This CDR3 reads CSAARGTYEQYF. For the CDR3, the DNA is TGCAGCGCGGCCAGGGGGACCTACGAGCAGTACTTC.